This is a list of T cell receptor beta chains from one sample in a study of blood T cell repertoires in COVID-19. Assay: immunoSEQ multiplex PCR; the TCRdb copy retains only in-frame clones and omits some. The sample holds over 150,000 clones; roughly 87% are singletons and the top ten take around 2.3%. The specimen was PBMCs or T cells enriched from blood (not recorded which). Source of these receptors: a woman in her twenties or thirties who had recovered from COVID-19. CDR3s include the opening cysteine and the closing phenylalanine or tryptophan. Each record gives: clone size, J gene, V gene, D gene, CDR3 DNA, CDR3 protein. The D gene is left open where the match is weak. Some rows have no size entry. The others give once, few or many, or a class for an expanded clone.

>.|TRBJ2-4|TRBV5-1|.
TGCGCCAGCAGCTTGGAAGGGGGGGTAAACATTCAGTACTTC
CASSLEGGVNIQYF
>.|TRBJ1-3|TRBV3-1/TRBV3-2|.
TGTGCCAGCAGGGTAACAGGGAGCTCTGGAAACACCATATATTTT
CASRVTGSSGNTIYF
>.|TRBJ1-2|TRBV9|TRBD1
TGTGCCAGCAGCGCCGGGACAGCAACATCCTATGGCTACACCTTC
CASSAGTATSYGYTF
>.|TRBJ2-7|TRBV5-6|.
TGTGCCAGCAGTGGTCCAGGGGAATACGAGCAGTACTTC
CASSGPGEYEQYF
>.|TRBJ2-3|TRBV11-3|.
TGTGCCAGCAGCCACCCCCGGGGTAGCGCTAGCACAGATACGCAGTATTTT
CASSHPRGSASTDTQYF
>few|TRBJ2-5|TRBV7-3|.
TGTGCCAGCAGCTTAAGCGTCGGGGTGGAGACCCAGTACTTC
CASSLSVGVETQYF
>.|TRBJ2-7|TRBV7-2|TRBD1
TGTGCCAGCAGCAATGACAGGGCTTCCTACGAGCAGTACTTC
CASSNDRASYEQYF
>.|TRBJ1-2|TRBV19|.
TGTGCCACAACCGGAGACAGTCCTAACTATGGCTACACCTTC
CATTGDSPNYGYTF
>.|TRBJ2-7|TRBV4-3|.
TGCGCCAGCAGCCAAGATGTCGGGACACTCTCCTACGAGCAGTACTTC
CASSQDVGTLSYEQYF
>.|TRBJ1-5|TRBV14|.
TGTGCCAGCAGCCAAGCAGGGATCGGCAATCAGCCCCAGCATTTT
CASSQAGIGNQPQHF
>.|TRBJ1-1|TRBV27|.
TGTGCCAGCAGTGGCAGGGGGAACACTGAAGCTTTCTTT
CASSGRGNTEAFF
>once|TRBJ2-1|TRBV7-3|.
TGTGCCAGCAGCTTACGCCTAGCTAGCTCCTACAATGAGCAGTTCTTC
CASSLRLASSYNEQFF
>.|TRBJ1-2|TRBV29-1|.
TGCAGCGTTGAAGCCCCGGGAGGGATCTATGGCTACACCTTC
CSVEAPGGIYGYTF